A selection of T cell receptor beta chains follows, all from one sample in a study of pediatric ulcerative colitis. Sequencing was performed with immunoSEQ multiplex PCR; in TCRdb, only in-frame clones are kept and a portion is missing. In the table there are some 35,000 clones, 80% to 85% of which are singletons. Sequencing input: gut tissue. These TCRs come from a boy between 5 and 17 years old with mild ulcerative colitis. CDR3s include the opening cysteine and the closing phenylalanine or tryptophan. Fields, in order: D gene, J gene, V gene, clone size, CDR3 protein, CDR3 DNA. D genes are given only for firm matches. The size entry is marked missing in some rows and otherwise reads once, few, many or a size class.

>-|TRBJ1-5|TRBV5-8|-
CASTPHPPGGDQPQHF
TGTGCCAGCACCCCTCACCCTCCGGGGGGCGATCAGCCCCAGCATTTT
>-|TRBJ1-1|TRBV20-1|-
CSEDPEAFF
TGCAGTGAAGATCCTGAAGCTTTCTTT
>TRBD1|TRBJ2-7|TRBV9|few
CASSVGQGVSYEQYF
TGTGCCAGCAGCGTAGGACAGGGTGTATCCTACGAGCAGTACTTC
>-|TRBJ1-1|TRBV5-1|-
CASSLVQGRGRAFF
TGCGCCAGCAGCTTGGTTCAAGGCCGCGGGAGAGCTTTCTTT
>TRBD2|TRBJ2-5|TRBV6-1|-
CASSEKRLAGPTLYQETQYF
TGTGCCAGCAGTGAAAAGAGACTAGCGGGCCCGACACTCTACCAAGAGACCCAGTACTTC
>-|TRBJ1-5|TRBV29-1|few
CSVTFGSLNQPQHF
TGCAGCGTGACCTTCGGGAGTCTCAATCAGCCCCAGCATTTT
>-|TRBJ2-7|TRBV4-2|-
CASSQDPRTNLRAQYF
TGTGCCAGCAGCCAAGATCCACGGACTAACCTACGTGCGCAGTACTTC
>-|TRBJ1-1|TRBV16|few
CASSQAGWDTEAFF
TGTGCCAGCAGCCAAGCAGGGTGGGACACTGAAGCTTTCTTT
>-|TRBJ1-2|TRBV6-1|once
CASSEGQEYTF
TGTGCCAGCAGTGAAGGACAGGAATACACCTTC
>-|TRBJ2-7|TRBV7-9|-
CASSPRTSRGLYEQYF
TGTGCCAGCAGCCCCCGCACATCCCGAGGGCTCTACGAGCAGTACTTC
>-|TRBJ2-3|TRBV14|-
CASSPRLRADSTDTQYF
TGTGCCAGCAGCCCCCGCCTTCGGGCAGACAGCACAGATACGCAGTATTTT
>-|TRBJ1-2|TRBV2|-
CASSVEARGYGYTF
TGTGCCAGCAGTGTGGAAGCCAGGGGATATGGCTACACCTTC
>TRBD1|TRBJ2-7|TRBV27|-
CASSYRDRPYEQYF
TGTGCCAGCAGTTACCGGGACAGACCCTACGAGCAGTACTTC
>-|TRBJ1-3|TRBV5-1|-
CASSLGQVARNTIYF
TGCGCCAGCAGCTTGGGACAGGTCGCAAGAAACACCATATATTTT
>-|TRBJ1-2|TRBV5-6|-
CASSRIRAYYGYTF
TGTGCCAGCAGCCGAATCCGGGCCTACTATGGCTACACCTTC
>-|TRBJ1-6|TRBV28|-
CASSLIGASSVPLHF
TGTGCCAGCAGTTTAATAGGGGCATCGTCCGTACCCCTCCACTTT
>-|TRBJ1-4|TRBV7-8|-
CASSFRRRGGEKLFF
TGTGCCAGCAGCTTCCGACGTCGAGGCGGTGAAAAACTGTTTTTT
>TRBD1|TRBJ2-5|TRBV2|-
CASTKGAWVVGETQYF
TGTGCCAGCACAAAGGGGGCCTGGGTAGTGGGGGAGACCCAGTACTTC